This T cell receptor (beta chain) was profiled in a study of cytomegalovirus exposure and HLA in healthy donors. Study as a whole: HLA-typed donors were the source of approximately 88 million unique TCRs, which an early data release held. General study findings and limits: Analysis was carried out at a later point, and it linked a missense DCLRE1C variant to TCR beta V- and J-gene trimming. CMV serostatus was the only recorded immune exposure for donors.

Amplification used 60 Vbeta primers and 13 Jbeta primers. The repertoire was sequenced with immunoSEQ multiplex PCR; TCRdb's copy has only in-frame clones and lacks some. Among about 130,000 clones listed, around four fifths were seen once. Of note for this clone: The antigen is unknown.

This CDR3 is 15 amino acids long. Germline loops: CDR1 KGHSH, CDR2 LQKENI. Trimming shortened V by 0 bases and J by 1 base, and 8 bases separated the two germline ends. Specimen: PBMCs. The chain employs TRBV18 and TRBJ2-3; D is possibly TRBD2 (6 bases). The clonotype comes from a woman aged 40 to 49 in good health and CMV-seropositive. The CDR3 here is CASSPPSSGTDTQYF. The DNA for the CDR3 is TGTGCCAGCTCACCACCGTCTAGCGGCACAGATACGCAGTATTTT.